The present TCR beta chain was sequenced within a study of CD8 T cells in ankylosing spondylitis. Libraries for TCR beta were made by quantitative 5'-RACE with molecular barcodes. TCRdb passed the 5' RACE reads through MiXCR, listing each CDR3 protein once. In the table there are some 250,000 distinct CDR3 sequences, 24% of which are singletons. The CDR3 covers 14 residues. Trimming removed 3 bases from V and 6 bases from J; junction bases left unmatched: 5. The germline V gene encodes CDR1 SGHTA and CDR2 FQGNSA. Study-wide points: Blood from ankylosing spondylitis patients appeared to carry a characteristic roughly eight-variant TCR beta motif. Those disease-linked clones were CD8+; they were also relatively rare in peripheral blood.

This clonotype was picked up a small number of times. Its antigen is still unknown. J is TRBJ2-3 and V is TRBV7-2, with TRBD2 matching 8 bases. Sequencing was carried out using blood, either unsorted or a sorted T cell fraction (not recorded which). The source is a male donor with ankylosing spondylitis or in good health (not recorded which). CDR3 in DNA: TGTGCCAGCAGCTTCCGGGGGGGCATGGATACGCAGTATTTT. Amino acid sequence: CASSFRGGMDTQYF. Using reference TRBV7-2 and TRBJ2-3 for the parts outside the CDR3, the full variable domain is GAGVSQSPSNKVTEKGKDVELRCDPISGHTALYWYRQSLGQGLEFLIYFQGNSAPDKSGLPSDRFSAERTGGSVSTLTIQRTQQEDSAVYLCASSFRGGMDTQYFGPGTRLTVL.